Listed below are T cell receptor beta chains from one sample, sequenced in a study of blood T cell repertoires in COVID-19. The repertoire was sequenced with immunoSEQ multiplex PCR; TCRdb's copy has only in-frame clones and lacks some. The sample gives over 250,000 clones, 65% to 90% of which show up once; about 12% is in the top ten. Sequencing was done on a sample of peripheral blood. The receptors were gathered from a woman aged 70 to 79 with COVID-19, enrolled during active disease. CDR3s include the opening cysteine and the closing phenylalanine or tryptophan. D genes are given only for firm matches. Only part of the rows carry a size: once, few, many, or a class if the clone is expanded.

DNA: TGTGCCAGCAGCCCCTACAGGGCGACTAATGAAAAACTGTTTTTT; CDR3: CASSPYRATNEKLFF; V: TRBV7-8; J: TRBJ1-4; size: NA; D: NA
DNA: TGTGCCAGCAGGGACAGGGCCCCCGGGGAGCTGTTTTTT; CDR3: CASRDRAPGELFF; V: TRBV6-5; J: TRBJ2-2; size: NA; D: TRBD1
DNA: TGCGCCAGCAGCTTTGCCAGGGACAGCGAGCAGTACTTC; CDR3: CASSFARDSEQYF; V: TRBV5-1; J: TRBJ2-7; size: NA; D: TRBD1
DNA: TGTGCCAGCAAACCGGGACAGGCCTCCTACGAGCAGTACTTC; CDR3: CASKPGQASYEQYF; V: TRBV6-5; J: TRBJ2-7; size: NA; D: TRBD1
DNA: TGTGCCAGCAGCGTAAAGGGGGATTCGAACACCGGGGAGCTGTTTTTT; CDR3: CASSVKGDSNTGELFF; V: TRBV9; J: TRBJ2-2; size: NA; D: NA
DNA: TGTGCCAGCGGCCAAACGAATTGGCAGTACTTC; CDR3: CASGQTNWQYF; V: TRBV28; J: TRBJ2-7; size: NA; D: NA
DNA: TGTGCCAGCAGCCAAGATGTTTTAGGGACTAGCGGGGGGGGAGAGACCCAGTACTTC; CDR3: CASSQDVLGTSGGGETQYF; V: TRBV3-1/TRBV3-2; J: TRBJ2-5; size: NA; D: TRBD2
DNA: TGCGCCAGCAGCGGGACAGCCAACACTGAAGCTTTCTTT; CDR3: CASSGTANTEAFF; V: TRBV5-1; J: TRBJ1-1; size: NA; D: TRBD1
DNA: TGTGCCAGTAGTATGGGCACCTTAAGCACAGATACGCAGTATTTT; CDR3: CASSMGTLSTDTQYF; V: TRBV19; J: TRBJ2-3; size: NA; D: NA
DNA: TGTGCCAGCAGCTTTCTACGGACAGGGGGCACCGGGGAGCTGTTTTTT; CDR3: CASSFLRTGGTGELFF; V: TRBV5-6; J: TRBJ2-2; size: few; D: TRBD1